A single sample is the source of the 14 T cell receptor beta chains below, sequenced in a study of blood T cell repertoires in COVID-19. Method: immunoSEQ multiplex PCR; TCRdb's copy keeps in-frame clones and lacks some. The data show around 290,000 clones, with approximately 90% seen just once and around 2% held by the top ten. Sequenced material: peripheral blood. These receptors all come from a woman in her 30s with COVID-19, enrolled during active disease.

The chain uses TRBV29-1 and TRBJ1-5; D remains unclear. This CDR3 spans 15 amino acids. The V gene's germline CDR1 is SQVTM and CDR2 ANQGSEA. V was pared by 7 bases and J by 0 bases, with 16 bases between. The CDR3 reads CSAGGGRNSNQPQHF. The CDR3 DNA is TGCAGCGCGGGCGGCGGGAGAAATAGCAATCAGCCCCAGCATTTT.

The chain joins TRBV27 to TRBJ2-7; the match to TRBD2 covers 11 bases. Germline V gene data show CDR1 as MNHEY and CDR2 as SMNVEV (reference sequence). V lost 2 bases and J lost 3; bases outside the gene matches: 0. The CDR3 consists of 14 residues. The CDR3: CASSLTSGSYEQYF. CDR3 nucleotide sequence: TGTGCCAGCAGTTTAACTAGCGGGAGCTACGAGCAGTACTTC.

V is TRBV30 and J is TRBJ1-2; 7 bases map to TRBD1. The CDR3 has 15 residues. Trimming removed 2 bases from V and 4 bases from J; junction bases left unmatched: 10. Germline lookup yields CDR1 GTSNPN and CDR2 SVGIG (reference sequence). This CDR3 is CAWSLRQGGAYGYTF. Here the CDR3 DNA reads TGTGCCTGGAGTCTAAGACAGGGAGGTGCCTATGGCTACACCTTC. The whole variable domain, filled in from reference TRBV30 and TRBJ1-2, reads SQTIHQWPATLVQPVGSPLSLECTVEGTSNPNLYWYRQAAGRGLQLLFYSVGIGQISSEVPQNLSASRPQDRQFILSSKKLLLSDSGFYLCAWSLRQGGAYGYTFGSGTRLTVV.

This clone showed up just once. This chain links TRBV4-1 with TRBJ1-3; D might be TRBD1 (6 bases). The V and J ends lost 2 bases and 0 bases respectively, with 17 bases between them. The CDR3 is 18 residues long. The V gene's germline CDR1 is MGHRA and CDR2 YSYEKL. The CDR3 DNA sequence: TGCGCCAGCAGCCAACGGGGGGCCCCAAGTACCTCTGGAAACACCATATATTTT. Translation gives CASSQRGAPSTSGNTIYF.

The chain employs TRBV19 and TRBJ1-1; D is undetermined. The V end lost 6 bases, the J end lost 11 bases, and 25 bases lay between the germline ends. The CDR3 covers 15 residues. CDR1 LNHDA and CDR2 SQIVND come from the germline V gene (reference sequence). As DNA, the CDR3 is TGTGCCAGTAGAATCTCGGGAGATCGATCGAGTGACGCTTTCTTT. This gives the protein CASRISGDRSSDAFF.

The chain employs TRBV6-5 and TRBJ2-2, with D possibly matching TRBD1 (6 bases). CDR3 length: 15 residues. Germline CDR1 and CDR2: MNHEY and SVGAGI. V was clipped by 0 bases and J by 5 bases, with 10 bases between them. In DNA, the CDR3 is TGTGCCAGCAGTTACTCGTCAGGGGTGACCGGGGAGCTGTTTTTT. Residues: CASSYSSGVTGELFF.

The CDR3 DNA sequence: TGTGCCAGCAGCTTGGGGCTGGTTTCTGGGGCCAACGTCCTGACTTTC. Its translation is CASSLGLVSGANVLTF. The V and J genes are TRBV7-8 and TRBJ2-6, with D perhaps matching TRBD1 (5 bases). Trimming left V 3 bases short and J 1 base short, with 10 bases between. The CDR3 is 16 residues long. Germline CDR1 reads SGHVS; CDR2 reads FQNEAQ. The whole variable domain, remainder taken from reference TRBV7-8 and TRBJ2-6, is GAGVSQSPRYKVAKRGQDVALRCDPISGHVSLFWYQQALGQGPEFLTYFQNEAQLDKSGLPSDRFFAERPEGSVSTLKIQRTQQEDSAVYLCASSLGLVSGANVLTFGAGSRLTVL.

This rearrangement joins TRBV5-1 to TRBJ1-5; 7 nucleotides agree with TRBD1. Looked up from germline, CDR1 is SGHRS and CDR2 is YFSETQ. With V trimmed by 7 bases and J by 6 bases, 25 bases remained unmatched. This CDR3 is built from 19 residues. This chain's CDR3 is CASAHSPKDREGSLQPQHF. The DNA for the CDR3 is TGCGCCAGCGCTCATTCCCCCAAAGACAGGGAAGGTTCCCTTCAGCCCCAGCATTTT.

This chain connects TRBV27 to TRBJ2-5; the D gene is possibly TRBD1 (5 bases). The CDR3 runs 15 residues. The V gene's germline CDR1 is MNHEY and CDR2 SMNVEV (reference sequence). The V end was cut by 0 bases, the J end by 2 bases, with 10 bases between. Here the CDR3 reads CASSLSEDIQETQYF. CDR3 bases: TGTGCCAGCAGTTTATCCGAGGACATACAAGAGACCCAGTACTTC.

The rearrangement joins TRBV6-5 to TRBJ1-2, with D tentatively TRBD1 (5 bases). This CDR3 comprises 16 residues. Germline V gene data show CDR1 as MNHEY and CDR2 as SVGAGI. Deletions cut 2 bases from V and 2 bases from J, with 15 bases between. The CDR3 reads CASSYEAGVSNYGYTF. CDR3 sequence (DNA): TGTGCCAGCAGTTACGAGGCGGGGGTGTCGAACTATGGCTACACCTTC.

This clone was observed a handful of times. The same CDR3 arises from other DNA sequences in this sample as well. The chain has TRBV3-1 (or the pseudogene TRBV3-2) and TRBJ2-1; D is ambiguous. Germline values: CDR1 LGHDT, CDR2 YNNKEL (reference sequence). Trimming took 3 bases from V and 0 from J, leaving 6 bases between them. The CDR3 runs 14 residues. CDR3 bases: TGTGCCAGCAGCCAGGCCAGCTCCTACAATGAGCAGTTCTTC. Its protein product is CASSQASSYNEQFF.

This rearrangement joins TRBV19 to TRBJ2-7, with 8 bases aligning to TRBD2. Germline V gene data show CDR1 as LNHDA and CDR2 as SQIVND (reference sequence). The CDR3 totals 14 residues. After removal of 0 bases from V and 6 bases from J, the junction contained 4 bases not matched to a gene. The CDR3 DNA reads TGTGCCAGTAGTATAGAGCGGGAGGCGGTCGAGCAGTACTTC. Its translation: CASSIEREAVEQYF.

The gene calls are TRBV2 and TRBJ1-4; tentative D call: TRBD1 (6 bases). The germline V gene has CDR1 SNHLY and CDR2 FYNNEI. CDR3 size: 15 residues. V gave up 5 bases and J gave up 3 bases, with 13 bases separating them. CDR3 protein: CASSLEQGANEKLFF. In DNA, the CDR3 is TGTGCCAGCAGTCTAGAACAGGGAGCTAATGAAAAACTGTTTTTT.

The V gene is TRBV10-1, the J gene TRBJ1-3, with D uncertain. In germline, CDR1 is WNHNN, CDR2 SYGVQD (reference sequence). With 7 bases removed from V and 3 bases from J, the gap between germline ends came to 13 bases. The CDR3 runs 14 residues. The CDR3 bases are TGCGCCAGCACGCCGCGTTCTGGTGGAAACACCATATATTTT. Its protein is CASTPRSGGNTIYF.